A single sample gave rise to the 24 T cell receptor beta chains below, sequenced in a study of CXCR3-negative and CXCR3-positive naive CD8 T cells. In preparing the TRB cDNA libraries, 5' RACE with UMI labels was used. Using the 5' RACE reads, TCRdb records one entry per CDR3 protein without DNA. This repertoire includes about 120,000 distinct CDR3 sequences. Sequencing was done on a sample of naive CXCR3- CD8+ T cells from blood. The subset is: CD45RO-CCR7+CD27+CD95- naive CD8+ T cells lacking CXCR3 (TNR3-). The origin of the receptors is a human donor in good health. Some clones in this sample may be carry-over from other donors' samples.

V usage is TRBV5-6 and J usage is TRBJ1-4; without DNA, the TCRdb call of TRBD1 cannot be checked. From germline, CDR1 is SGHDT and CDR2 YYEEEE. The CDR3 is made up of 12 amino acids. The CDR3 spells CASSLGQGTLFF. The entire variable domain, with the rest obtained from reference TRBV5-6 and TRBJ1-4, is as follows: DAGVTQSPTHLIKTRGQQVTLRCSPKSGHDTVSWYQQALGQGPQFIFQYYEEEERQRGNFPDRFSGHQFPNYSSELNVNALLLGDSALYLCASSLGQGTLFFGSGTQLSVL.

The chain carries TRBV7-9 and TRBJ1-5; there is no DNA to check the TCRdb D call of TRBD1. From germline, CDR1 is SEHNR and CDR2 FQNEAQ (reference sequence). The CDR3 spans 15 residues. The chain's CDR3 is CASSFAGQGDQPQHF.

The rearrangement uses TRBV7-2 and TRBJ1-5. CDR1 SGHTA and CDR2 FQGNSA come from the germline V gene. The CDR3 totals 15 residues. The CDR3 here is CASSLAGVGNQPQHF.

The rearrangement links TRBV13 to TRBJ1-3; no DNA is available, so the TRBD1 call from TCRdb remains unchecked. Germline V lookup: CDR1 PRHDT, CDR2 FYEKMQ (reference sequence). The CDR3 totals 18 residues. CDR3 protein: CASSSRQGPADSGNTIYF.

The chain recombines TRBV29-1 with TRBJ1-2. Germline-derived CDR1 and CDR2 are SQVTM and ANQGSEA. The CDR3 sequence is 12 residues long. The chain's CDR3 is CSVAAGGGGYTF.

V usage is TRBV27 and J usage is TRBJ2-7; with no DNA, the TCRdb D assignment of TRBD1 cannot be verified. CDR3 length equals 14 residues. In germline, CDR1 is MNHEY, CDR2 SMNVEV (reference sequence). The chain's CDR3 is CASSLVGGVSEQYF.

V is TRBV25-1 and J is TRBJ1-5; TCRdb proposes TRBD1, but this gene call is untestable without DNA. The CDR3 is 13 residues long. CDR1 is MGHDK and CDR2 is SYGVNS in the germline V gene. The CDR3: CASSELGDQPQHF.

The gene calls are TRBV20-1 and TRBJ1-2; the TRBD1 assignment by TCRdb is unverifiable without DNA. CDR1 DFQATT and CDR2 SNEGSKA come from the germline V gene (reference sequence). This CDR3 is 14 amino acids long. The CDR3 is CSAPVDSLNYGYTF.

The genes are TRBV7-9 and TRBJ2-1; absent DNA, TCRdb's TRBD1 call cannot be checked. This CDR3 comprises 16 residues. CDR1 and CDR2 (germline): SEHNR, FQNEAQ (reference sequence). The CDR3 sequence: CASSLRWTGSYNEQFF.

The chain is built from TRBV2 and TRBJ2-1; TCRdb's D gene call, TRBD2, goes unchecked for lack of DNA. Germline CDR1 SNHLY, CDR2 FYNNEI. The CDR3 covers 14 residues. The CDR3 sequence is CASLGLAGWDEQFF.

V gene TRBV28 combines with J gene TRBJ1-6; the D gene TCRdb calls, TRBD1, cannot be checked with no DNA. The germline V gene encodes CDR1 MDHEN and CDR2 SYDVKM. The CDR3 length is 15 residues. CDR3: CASSLSGRGESPLHF.

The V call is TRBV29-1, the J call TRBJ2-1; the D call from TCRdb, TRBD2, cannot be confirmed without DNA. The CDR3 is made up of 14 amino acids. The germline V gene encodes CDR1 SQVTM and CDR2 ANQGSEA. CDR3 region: CSVALAGSYNEQFF.

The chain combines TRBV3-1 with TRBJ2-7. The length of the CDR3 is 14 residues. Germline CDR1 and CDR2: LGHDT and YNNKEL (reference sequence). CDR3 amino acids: CASSQDSSTYEQYF.

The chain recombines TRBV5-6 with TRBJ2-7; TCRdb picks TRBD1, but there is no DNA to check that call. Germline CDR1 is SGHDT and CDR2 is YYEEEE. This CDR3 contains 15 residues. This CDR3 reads CASSFPGQGIYEQYF.

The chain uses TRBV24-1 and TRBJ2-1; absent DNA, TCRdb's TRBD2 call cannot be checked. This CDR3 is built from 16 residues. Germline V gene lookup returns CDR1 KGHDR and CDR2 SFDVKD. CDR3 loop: CATSEALAGRRDEQFF.

CDR3: CASRDSLSYNEQFF. V gene TRBV19 combines with J gene TRBJ2-1; there is no DNA to check the TCRdb D call of TRBD1. From germline, CDR1 is LNHDA and CDR2 SQIVND (reference sequence). The CDR3 covers 14 residues.

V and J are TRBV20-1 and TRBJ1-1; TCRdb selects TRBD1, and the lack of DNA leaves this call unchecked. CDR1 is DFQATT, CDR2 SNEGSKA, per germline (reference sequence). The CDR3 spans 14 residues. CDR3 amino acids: CSARGPGLGTEAFF.

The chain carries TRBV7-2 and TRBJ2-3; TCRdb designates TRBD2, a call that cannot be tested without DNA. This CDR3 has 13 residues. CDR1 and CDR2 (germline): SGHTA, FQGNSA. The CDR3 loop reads CASPAGPTDTQYF.

CDR3 sequence: CSATLGNHEQFF. The rearrangement joins TRBV29-1 to TRBJ2-1; the D call of TRBD1 rests on TCRdb alone, since no DNA is present to check it. Germline values: CDR1 SQVTM, CDR2 ANQGSEA. This CDR3 spans 12 amino acids.

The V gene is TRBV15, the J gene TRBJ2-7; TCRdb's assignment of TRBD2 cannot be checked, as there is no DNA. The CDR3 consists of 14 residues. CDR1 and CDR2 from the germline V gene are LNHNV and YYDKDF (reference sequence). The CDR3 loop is CATSPELAAGEQYF.

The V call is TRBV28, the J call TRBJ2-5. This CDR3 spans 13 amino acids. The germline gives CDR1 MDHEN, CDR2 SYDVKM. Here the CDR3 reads CASSRRTESTQYF.

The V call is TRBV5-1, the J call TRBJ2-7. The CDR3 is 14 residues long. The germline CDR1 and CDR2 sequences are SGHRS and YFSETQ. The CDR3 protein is CASSLYDTSYEQYF.

The CDR3 region is CATSDWTANSGANVLTF. The gene calls are TRBV24-1 and TRBJ2-6; TCRdb reports TRBD1, a call that lacks DNA to check it against. The CDR3 is 17 residues long. Germline CDR1 and CDR2: KGHDR and SFDVKD.

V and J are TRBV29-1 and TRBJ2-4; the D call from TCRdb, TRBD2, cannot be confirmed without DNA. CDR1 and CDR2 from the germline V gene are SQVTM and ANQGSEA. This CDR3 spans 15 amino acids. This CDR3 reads CSVTSGTVTKNIQYF. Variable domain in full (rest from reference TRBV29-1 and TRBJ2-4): SAVISQKPSRDICQRGTSLTIQCQVDSQVTMMFWYRQQPGQSLTLIATANQGSEATYESGFVIDKFPISRPNLTFSTLTVSNMSPEDSSIYLCSVTSGTVTKNIQYFGAGTRLSVL.